This T cell receptor (beta chain) is from a study of T cells in Graves' hyperthyroidism and ophthalmopathy. The length of the CDR3 is 15 residues. Germline loops: CDR1 SNHLY, CDR2 FYNNEI. V was trimmed by 2 bases and J by 0 bases, leaving 8 bases between them. The study enrolled patients aged 18 to 65 with newly diagnosed hyperthyroidism of under 2 months' duration. Exclusion of patients followed from uncontrolled infection, other autoimmune disease, pregnancy or lactation. Findings and caveats of the study: The model foresaw ophthalmopathy a median around 6.8 months prior to onset.

RNA transcripts yielded amplified TCR beta CDR3 regions. HTBI primers were the set used in a first-round RT-PCR of the TCR CDR3. TCRdb reprocessed the multiplex PCR reads via MiXCR and lists one record per CDR3 protein. The sample contains about 280,000 distinct CDR3 sequences, around a quarter of which appear only once. There are many counts of this clonotype. Its cognate antigen is unknown. The specimen sequenced was blood. This TCR derives from a man aged 40-49 years with Graves' hyperthyroidism that later progressed to Graves' ophthalmopathy. The V call is TRBV2, the J call TRBJ1-5; D remains ambiguous. The DNA of the CDR3 is TGTGCCAGCAGTGAATACAGATCTAGCAATCAGCCCCAGCATTTT. This translates into CASSEYRSSNQPQHF.